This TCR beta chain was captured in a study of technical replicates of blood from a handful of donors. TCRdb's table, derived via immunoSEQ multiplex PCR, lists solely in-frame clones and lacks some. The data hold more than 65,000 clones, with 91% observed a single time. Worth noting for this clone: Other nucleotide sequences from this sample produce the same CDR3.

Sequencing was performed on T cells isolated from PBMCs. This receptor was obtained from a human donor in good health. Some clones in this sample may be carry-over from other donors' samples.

CDR3 sequence reads: CASSPTGNTEAFF. The CDR3 DNA sequence: TGCGCCAGCAGTCCGACAGGGAACACTGAAGCTTTCTTT. The rearrangement uses TRBV5-1 and TRBJ1-1; the D gene is possibly TRBD1 (6 bases). V was cut by 5 bases and J by 1 base, with 9 bases left in between. Germline loops: CDR1 SGHRS, CDR2 YFSETQ. The CDR3 runs 13 residues. Using reference TRBV5-1 and TRBJ1-1 for the parts outside the CDR3, the full variable domain is KAGVTQTPRYLIKTRGQQVTLSCSPISGHRSVSWYQQTPGQGLQFLFEYFSETQRNKGNFPGRFSGRQFSNSRSEMNVSTLELGDSALYLCASSPTGNTEAFFGQGTRLTVV.